A single sample is the source of the 28 T cell receptor beta chains below, sequenced in a study of T cells in Graves' hyperthyroidism and ophthalmopathy. RNA transcripts were the template for amplifying TCR beta CDR3 regions. HTBI primers were employed in a first-round RT-PCR of the TCR CDR3. TCRdb called the multiplex PCR reads again in MiXCR, with one record for every CDR3 protein. The table has 500,000 to 700,000 distinct CDR3 sequences, approximately 16% seen once. The sample consisted of blood. Source of these receptors: a woman younger than 30 with Graves' hyperthyroidism.

The rearrangement uses TRBV5-4 and TRBJ2-7; 12 nucleotides match TRBD2. The CDR3 runs to 15 residues. Germline lookup yields CDR1 SGHNT and CDR2 YYREEE (reference sequence). Trimming removed 2 bases from V and 6 bases from J; junction bases left unmatched: 6. CDR3: CASSFMTSGRGEQYF. DNA for the CDR3: TGTGCCAGCAGCTTCATGACTAGCGGGAGAGGCGAGCAGTACTTC.

As to this clonotype: The junction departs from germline at one end; a sequencing error may be responsible. The chain recombines TRBV7-2 with TRBJ2-5; TRBD1 agrees at 9 bases. Per the germline V gene, CDR1 is SGHTA and CDR2 is FQGNSA. The CDR3 length is 12 residues. The CDR3 loop reads CASSLDRGPRDF. The DNA for the CDR3 is TGTGCCAGCAGCTTAGACAGGGGGCCCCGGGACTTC.

The chain uses TRBV19 and TRBJ2-6, with D uncertain. Trimming removed 1 base at V and 0 bases at J, with 10 bases between. Germline loops: CDR1 LNHDA, CDR2 SQIVND (reference sequence). The CDR3 sequence is 17 residues long. The CDR3 DNA reads as TGTGCCAGTAGTATAGGTGGGAAAGGCTCTGGGGCCAACGTCCTGACTTTC. The encoded protein is CASSIGGKGSGANVLTF.

This clonotype has just a few counts. The chain has TRBV7-9 and TRBJ2-4; 7 bases line up with TRBD1. J lost 0 bases, V lost 1 base, and 3 bases had no gene match. CDR1 is SEHNR and CDR2 is FQNEAQ in the germline V gene (reference sequence). The CDR3 is 16 residues long. As DNA, the CDR3 is TGTGCCAGCAGCTTAGGGACAGGACTAGCCAAAAACATTCAGTACTTC. Its translation is CASSLGTGLAKNIQYF.

The chain employs TRBV7-2 and TRBJ2-4; 12 nucleotides match TRBD2. Germline assignment: CDR1 SGHTA and CDR2 FQGNSA. The junction had 9 bases not matched to a gene; V was cut back by 5 bases and J by 1 base. CDR3 size: 18 residues. For the CDR3, the DNA is TGTGCCAGCAGCCCAGGACTAGCGGGAATGAGGGCCAAAAACATTCAGTACTTC. Its protein product is CASSPGLAGMRAKNIQYF. The whole variable domain, remainder taken from reference TRBV7-2 and TRBJ2-4, is GAGVSQSPSNKVTEKGKDVELRCDPISGHTALYWYRQSLGQGLEFLIYFQGNSAPDKSGLPSDRFSAERTGGSVSTLTIQRTQQEDSAVYLCASSPGLAGMRAKNIQYFGAGTRLSVL.

The chain combines TRBV11-3 with TRBJ1-2; 9 bases map to TRBD1. With 6 bases clipped from V and 7 bases from J, the junction kept 6 bases outside the gene matches. The CDR3 sequence is 13 residues long. Germline CDR1 and CDR2: SGHNT and YENEEA. The CDR3, as DNA: TGTGCCAGCAGTCACACAGGGGGCGGTGGCTACACCTTC. Translating it yields CASSHTGGGGYTF.

This clonotype was seen a few times. The chain is built from TRBV19 and TRBJ2-7; maybe TRBD1 (6 bases). This CDR3 is 17 amino acids long. V was pared by 5 bases and J by 0 bases, with 20 bases between. Germline V gene lookup returns CDR1 LNHDA and CDR2 SQIVND (reference sequence). In nucleotides, the CDR3 is TGTGCCAGTAGTCTTCGCAGAGGACAGACCAGCTCCTACGAGCAGTACTTC. Its translation: CASSLRRGQTSSYEQYF.

The chain couples TRBV27 to TRBJ1-3, with D unclear. This CDR3 has 16 residues. Germline CDR1 MNHEY, CDR2 SMNVEV (reference sequence). Trimming shortened V by 5 bases and J by 4 bases, and 18 bases separated the two germline ends. The chain's CDR3 is CASSPLPRGSGNTIYF. In DNA form, the CDR3 reads TGTGCCAGCAGTCCCCTCCCGCGGGGATCCGGAAACACCATATATTTT.

This clonotype occurred many times. The CDR3 DNA reads TGTGCCAGCAGCTTAGATCCCGCCAGGGAAGAGACCCAGTACTTC. Its translation is CASSLDPAREETQYF. The chain employs TRBV11-3 and TRBJ2-5, with D perhaps TRBD1 (5 bases). CDR3 length: 15 residues. V lost 0 bases, J lost 3 bases, and 11 bases lay in between. The germline gives CDR1 SGHNT, CDR2 YENEEA. Based on the CDR3 plus reference TRBV11-3 and TRBJ2-5, the full variable domain is EAGVVQSPRYKIIEKKQPVAFWCNPISGHNTLYWYLQNLGQGPELLIRYENEEAVDDSQLPKDRFSAERLKGVDSTLKIQPAELGDSAVYLCASSLDPAREETQYFGPGTRLLVL.

This clonotype was detected ten times or more. The chain uses TRBV24-1 and TRBJ1-2, with TRBD1 matching 9 bases. Germline V gene data show CDR1 as KGHDR and CDR2 as SFDVKD. Trimming took 7 bases from V and 7 from J; bases not matched to a gene: 6. This CDR3 comprises 13 residues. The CDR3 region has the DNA TGTGCCACCAGGGCGACAGGGGGTTTTGGCTACACCTTC. Residues: CATRATGGFGYTF.

J is TRBJ2-7 and V is TRBV7-2, with 14 bases that match TRBD2. Unmatched junction bases numbered 7, after V lost 8 bases and J lost 4 bases. Germline V lookup: CDR1 SGHTA, CDR2 FQGNSA. The CDR3 loop spans 15 amino acids. Here the CDR3 reads CASGMTSGGGYEQYF. The CDR3 nucleotides read TGTGCCAGCGGCATGACTAGCGGGGGGGGATACGAGCAGTACTTC.

This clonotype was counted only a few times. With a much larger clone just one base away, this may be a read error. The chain uses TRBV28 and TRBJ2-7, with a tentative D call TRBD1 (5 bases). This CDR3 has 15 residues. Looked up from germline, CDR1 is MDHEN and CDR2 is SYDVKM. CDR3 loop: CASSPLFRVMYGQYF. Written as DNA, the CDR3 is TGTGCCAGCAGTCCTCTATTCAGGGTCATGTACGGGCAGTACTTC.

In its sample, this clonotype was seen many times. The chain combines TRBV5-1 with TRBJ1-1, with D unresolved. Germline loops: CDR1 SGHRS, CDR2 YFSETQ. The CDR3 extends over 14 amino acids. Trimming left V 1 base short and J 1 base short, with 8 bases between. The CDR3 here is CASSLYGPNTEAFF. CDR3 nucleotides: TGCGCCAGCAGCTTGTACGGGCCGAACACTGAAGCTTTCTTT.

The rearrangement links TRBV9 to TRBJ1-1; D might be TRBD1 (6 bases). Germline lookup yields CDR1 SGDLS and CDR2 YYNGEE. This CDR3 region has 14 residues. Deletions cut 2 bases from V and 4 bases from J, with 12 bases between. The CDR3 DNA follows: TGTGCCAGCAGCGTGCAACAGGGAGGCACTGAAGCTTTCTTT. This sequence encodes CASSVQQGGTEAFF.

This clonotype has just a few counts. An end of the junction does not agree with germline; a read error may underlie this. As DNA, the CDR3 is TGCGGTGCTGGGGAGGAGGATACGCAGTATTTT. Amino acid sequence: CGAGEEDTQYF. This sequence joins TRBV20-1 and TRBJ2-3, with a possible D match to TRBD2 (6 bases). The CDR3 is 11 residues long. Germline CDR1 is DFQATT and CDR2 is SNEGSKA (reference sequence).

V and J are TRBV28 and TRBJ1-5, with D possibly TRBD1 on 5 matching bases. V lost 1 base and J lost 4, with 11 bases in between. This CDR3 spans 15 amino acids. In germline, CDR1 is MDHEN, CDR2 SYDVKM. In DNA form, the CDR3 reads TGTGCCAGCAGTTTATATGGGGGGGTTAATCAGCCCCAGCATTTT. Translating gives CASSLYGGVNQPQHF.

This clonotype came up a few times. The chain carries TRBV28 and TRBJ1-5; 7 bases are shared with TRBD1. The CDR3 loop spans 15 amino acids. Germline-derived CDR1 and CDR2 are MDHEN and SYDVKM. V gave up 4 bases and J gave up 6 bases; unmatched junction bases: 9. CDR3 sequence: CASSSDIQGGQPQHF. In nucleotides, the CDR3 is TGTGCCAGCAGTTCCGATATCCAGGGGGGTCAGCCCCAGCATTTT.

The genes are TRBV20-1 and TRBJ2-3; the match to TRBD2 covers 13 bases. Per the germline V gene, CDR1 is DFQATT and CDR2 is SNEGSKA (reference sequence). The CDR3 contains 14 residues. V was clipped by 5 bases and J by 6 bases; unmatched bases: 5. The CDR3 sequence: CSALTSGGWDTQYF. CDR3 nucleotides: TGCAGTGCTTTGACTAGCGGGGGGTGGGATACGCAGTATTTT.

In this sample, this clonotype turned up a few times. This chain links TRBV27 with TRBJ2-5, with 7 bases aligning to TRBD2. V gave up 5 bases and J gave up 9 bases; unmatched junction bases: 9. The length of the CDR3 is 13 residues. Per germline, CDR1 MNHEY and CDR2 SMNVEV (reference sequence). Written as DNA, the CDR3 is TGTGCCAGCAGTCAGCGGGGAGAACAAGCCCAGTACTTC. This sequence encodes CASSQRGEQAQYF.

The chain links TRBV7-3 to TRBJ2-2, with D unclear. In germline, CDR1 is SGHTA, CDR2 FQGTGA. Trimming cost V 6 bases and J 6 bases, with 11 bases left between them. The CDR3 sequence is 13 residues long. This chain's CDR3 is CASSSREAGELFF. The CDR3 coding sequence is TGTGCCAGCAGTTCCCGAGAGGCCGGGGAGCTGTTTTTT. The full variable domain, its missing parts supplied by reference TRBV7-3 and TRBJ2-2, is GAGVSQTPSNKVTEKGKYVELRCDPISGHTALYWYRQSLGQGPEFLIYFQGTGAADDSGLPNDRFFAVRPEGSVSTLKIQRTERGDSAVYLCASSSREAGELFFGEGSRLTVL.

V gene TRBV27 combines with J gene TRBJ2-1; D tentatively reads TRBD1 or TRBD2 (5 bases each). Trimming removed 5 bases at V and 12 bases at J, with 14 bases between. The CDR3 covers 12 residues. Germline V gene data show CDR1 as MNHEY and CDR2 as SMNVEV (reference sequence). DNA of the CDR3: TGTGCCAGCAGTGCCCTCCCGGGACGGCAGTTCTTC. Residues: CASSALPGRQFF.

This clonotype occurred a few times. The chain has TRBV24-1 and TRBJ2-1; 7 positions agree with TRBD2. CDR1 is KGHDR, CDR2 SFDVKD, per germline. This CDR3 comprises 17 residues. The V and J ends lost 4 bases and 6 bases, in that order; junction bases with no gene match: 14. The CDR3 DNA is TGTGCCACCAGTGACCCTCTTTTAGCGGGCCCGGCCAATGAGCAGTTCTTC. Encoded protein: CATSDPLLAGPANEQFF.

This clonotype was observed many times. The chain carries TRBV7-4 and TRBJ2-5, with 9 bases lining up with TRBD1. The CDR3 consists of 16 residues. Germline lookup yields CDR1 SGHVT and CDR2 SQSDAQ. Trimming at V came to 4 bases and at J to 5 bases, leaving 11 bases not matched to a gene. The CDR3 here is CASSSRQGGIGETQYF. In nucleotides, the CDR3 is TGTGCCAGCAGCTCGCGACAGGGGGGAATAGGGGAGACCCAGTACTTC.

V and J are TRBV6-5 and TRBJ1-1; no reliable D call. The CDR3 runs to 14 residues. Looked up from germline, CDR1 is MNHEY and CDR2 is SVGAGI. Deletions cut 3 bases from V and 1 base from J, with 9 bases between. The CDR3 nucleotides read TGTGCCAGCAGTTATACCGGAGCGAACACTGAAGCTTTCTTT. Amino acid sequence: CASSYTGANTEAFF.

The V gene is TRBV5-5, the J gene TRBJ2-7; TRBD1 agrees at 9 bases. With 1 base clipped from V and 0 bases from J, the junction kept 8 bases outside the gene matches. Germline CDR1 SGHKS, CDR2 YYEKEE (reference sequence). The CDR3 covers 17 residues. CDR3 DNA: TGTGCCAGCAGCTTGTTTGTCTCGGGACAGGGCTCCTACGAGCAGTACTTC. It specifies CASSLFVSGQGSYEQYF. Full variable domain (missing parts from reference TRBV5-5 and TRBJ2-7): DAGVTQSPTHLIKTRGQQVTLRCSPISGHKSVSWYQQVLGQGPQFIFQYYEKEERGRGNFPDRFSARQFPNYSSELNVNALLLGDSALYLCASSLFVSGQGSYEQYFGPGTRLTVT.

A few counts support this clonotype. This rearrangement joins TRBV7-8 to TRBJ2-7; TRBD1 matches 10 bases. Germline V gene lookup returns CDR1 SGHVS and CDR2 FQNEAQ. This CDR3 contains 14 residues. V lost 1 base, J lost 5 bases, and 2 bases stayed unmatched. CDR3: CASSLVGTGDEQYF. In DNA form, the CDR3 reads TGTGCCAGCAGCTTAGTAGGGACAGGGGACGAGCAGTACTTC.

The rearrangement joins TRBV6-6 to TRBJ2-7, with 8 positions matching TRBD2. CDR1 is MNHNY and CDR2 is SVGAGI in the germline V gene (reference sequence). The CDR3 has 15 residues. The V gene end was trimmed by 0 bases and the J gene end by 2 bases; junction bases not matched to a gene: 3. CDR3 loop: CASSYSRGGPYEQYF. The CDR3, as DNA: TGTGCCAGCAGTTACTCCCGGGGGGGCCCCTACGAGCAGTACTTC.

In its sample, this clonotype was seen a few times. In DNA, the CDR3 is TGTGCTAGTGGTTTGGTATTTCAGGACATACGGGAAAGAACCGGGGAGCTGTTTTTT. Translation gives CASGLVFQDIRERTGELFF. This chain connects TRBV12-5 to TRBJ2-2, with D perhaps TRBD1 or TRBD2 (5 bases each). V gave up 0 bases and J gave up 5 bases, with 22 bases separating them. There are 19 residues in the CDR3. The germline CDR1 and CDR2 sequences are LGHNT and FRNRAP.